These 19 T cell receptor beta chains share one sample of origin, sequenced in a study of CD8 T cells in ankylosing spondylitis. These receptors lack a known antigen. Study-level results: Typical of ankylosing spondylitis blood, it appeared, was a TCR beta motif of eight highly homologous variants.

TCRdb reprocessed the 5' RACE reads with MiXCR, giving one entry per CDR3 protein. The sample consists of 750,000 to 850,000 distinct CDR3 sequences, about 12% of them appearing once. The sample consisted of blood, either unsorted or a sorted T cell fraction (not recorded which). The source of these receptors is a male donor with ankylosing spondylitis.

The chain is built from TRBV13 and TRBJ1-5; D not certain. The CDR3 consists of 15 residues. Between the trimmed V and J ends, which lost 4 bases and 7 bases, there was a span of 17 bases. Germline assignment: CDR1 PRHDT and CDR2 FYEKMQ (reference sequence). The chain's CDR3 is CASSSKRNRLQPQHF. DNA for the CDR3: TGTGCCAGCAGCTCTAAGCGTAATCGGTTACAGCCCCAGCATTTT.

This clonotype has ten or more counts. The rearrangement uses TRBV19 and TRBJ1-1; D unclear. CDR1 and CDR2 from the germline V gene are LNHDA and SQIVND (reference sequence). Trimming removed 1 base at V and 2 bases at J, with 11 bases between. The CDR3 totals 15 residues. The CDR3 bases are TGTGCCAGTAGTATAGGATTAGGGAGAAACACTGAAGCTTTCTTT. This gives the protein CASSIGLGRNTEAFF.

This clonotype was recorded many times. CDR3 in DNA: TGTGCCAGCAGCTCGTCGAATATTGACCCCCAGCATTTT. Amino acids: CASSSSNIDPQHF. This rearrangement joins TRBV5-5 to TRBJ1-5; D is uncertain. CDR1 and CDR2 (germline): SGHKS, YYEKEE (reference sequence). The CDR3 runs to 13 residues. The ends were cut back, 3 bases at V and 10 bases at J, with 14 bases in the middle. The complete variable domain, with remaining parts taken from reference TRBV5-5 and TRBJ1-5, reads DAGVTQSPTHLIKTRGQQVTLRCSPISGHKSVSWYQQVLGQGPQFIFQYYEKEERGRGNFPDRFSARQFPNYSSELNVNALLLGDSALYLCASSSSNIDPQHFGDGTRLSIL.

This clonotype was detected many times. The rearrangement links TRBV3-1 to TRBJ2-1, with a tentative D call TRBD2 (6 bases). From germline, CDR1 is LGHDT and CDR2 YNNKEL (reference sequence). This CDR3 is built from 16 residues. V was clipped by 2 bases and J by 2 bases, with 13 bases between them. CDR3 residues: CASSQPTGGTYNEQFF. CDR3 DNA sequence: TGTGCCAGCAGCCAACCCACGGGCGGGACCTACAATGAGCAGTTCTTC.

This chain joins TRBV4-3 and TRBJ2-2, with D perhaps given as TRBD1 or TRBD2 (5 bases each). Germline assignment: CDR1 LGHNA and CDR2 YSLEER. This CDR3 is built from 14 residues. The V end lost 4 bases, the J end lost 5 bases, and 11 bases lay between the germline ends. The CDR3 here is CASSLGERTGELFF. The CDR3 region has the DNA TGCGCCAGCAGCCTAGGGGAGAGGACCGGGGAGCTGTTTTTT.

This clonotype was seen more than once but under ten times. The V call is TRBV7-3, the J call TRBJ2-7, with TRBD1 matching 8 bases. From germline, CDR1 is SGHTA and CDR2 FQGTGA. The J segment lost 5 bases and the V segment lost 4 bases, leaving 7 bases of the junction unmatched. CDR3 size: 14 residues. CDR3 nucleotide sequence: TGTGCCAGCAGCTACACAGGGGGAGGCAACGAGCAGTACTTC. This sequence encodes CASSYTGGGNEQYF.

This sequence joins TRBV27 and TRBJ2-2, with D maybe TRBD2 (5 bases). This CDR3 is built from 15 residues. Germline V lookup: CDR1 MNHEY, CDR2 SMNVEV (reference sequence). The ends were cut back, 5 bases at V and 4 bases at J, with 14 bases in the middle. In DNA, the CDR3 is TGTGCCAGCAGTACCCGCCTAGCTGGCACCGGGGAGCTGTTTTTT. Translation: CASSTRLAGTGELFF.

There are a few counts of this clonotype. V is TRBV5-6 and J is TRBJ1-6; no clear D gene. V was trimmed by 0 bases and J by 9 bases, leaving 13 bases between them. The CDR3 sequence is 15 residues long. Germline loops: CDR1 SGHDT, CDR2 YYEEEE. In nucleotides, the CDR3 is TGTGCCAGCAGCTTGGACGGGTCAGGAGGTTCACCCCTCCACTTT. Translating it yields CASSLDGSGGSPLHF.

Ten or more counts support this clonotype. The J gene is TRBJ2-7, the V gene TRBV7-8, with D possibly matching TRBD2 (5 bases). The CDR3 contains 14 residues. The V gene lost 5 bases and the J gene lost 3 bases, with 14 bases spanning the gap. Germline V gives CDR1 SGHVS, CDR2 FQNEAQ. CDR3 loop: CASSRAGGYYEQYF. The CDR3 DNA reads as TGTGCCAGCAGCCGCGCCGGCGGGTACTACGAGCAGTACTTC.

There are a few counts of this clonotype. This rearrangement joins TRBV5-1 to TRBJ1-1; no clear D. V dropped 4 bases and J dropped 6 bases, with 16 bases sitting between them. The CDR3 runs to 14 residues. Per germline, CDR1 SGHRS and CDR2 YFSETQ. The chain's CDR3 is CASSRPGFGAEAFF. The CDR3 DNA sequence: TGCGCCAGCAGCCGGCCGGGGTTTGGCGCTGAAGCTTTCTTT.

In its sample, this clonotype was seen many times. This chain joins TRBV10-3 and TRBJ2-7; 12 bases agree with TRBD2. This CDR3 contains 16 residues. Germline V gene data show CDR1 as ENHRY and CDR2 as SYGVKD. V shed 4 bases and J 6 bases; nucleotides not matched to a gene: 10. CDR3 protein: CAISGGITSGGREQYF. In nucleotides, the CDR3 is TGTGCCATCAGTGGGGGAATAACTAGCGGGGGGCGCGAGCAGTACTTC.

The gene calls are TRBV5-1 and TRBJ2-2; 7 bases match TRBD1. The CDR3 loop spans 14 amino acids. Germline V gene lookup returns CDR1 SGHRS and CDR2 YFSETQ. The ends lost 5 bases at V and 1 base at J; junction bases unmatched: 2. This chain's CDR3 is CASRDRVNTGELFF. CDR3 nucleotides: TGCGCCAGCAGAGACAGGGTGAACACCGGGGAGCTGTTTTTT. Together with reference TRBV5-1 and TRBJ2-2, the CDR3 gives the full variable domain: KAGVTQTPRYLIKTRGQQVTLSCSPISGHRSVSWYQQTPGQGLQFLFEYFSETQRNKGNFPGRFSGRQFSNSRSEMNVSTLELGDSALYLCASRDRVNTGELFFGEGSRLTVL.

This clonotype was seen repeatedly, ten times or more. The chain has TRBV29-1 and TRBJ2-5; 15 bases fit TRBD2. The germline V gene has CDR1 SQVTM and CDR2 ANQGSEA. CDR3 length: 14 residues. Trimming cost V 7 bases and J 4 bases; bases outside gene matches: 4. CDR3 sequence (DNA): TGCAGCGCCCAGGGACTAGCGGGAGGAGAGACCCAGTACTTC. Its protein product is CSAQGLAGGETQYF.

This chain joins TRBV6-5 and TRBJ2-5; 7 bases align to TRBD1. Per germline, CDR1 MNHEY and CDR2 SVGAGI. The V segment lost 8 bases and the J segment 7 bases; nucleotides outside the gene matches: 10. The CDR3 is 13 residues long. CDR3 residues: CASCNRGLGTQYF. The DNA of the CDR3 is TGTGCCAGCTGTAACAGGGGATTAGGGACCCAGTACTTC.

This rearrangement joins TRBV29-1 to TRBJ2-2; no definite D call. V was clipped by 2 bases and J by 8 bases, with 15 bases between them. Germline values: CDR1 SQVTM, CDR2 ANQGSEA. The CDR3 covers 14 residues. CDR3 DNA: TGCAGCGTTGAAATGGGTGGGAATTTGGGGGAGCTGTTTTTT. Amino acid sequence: CSVEMGGNLGELFF.

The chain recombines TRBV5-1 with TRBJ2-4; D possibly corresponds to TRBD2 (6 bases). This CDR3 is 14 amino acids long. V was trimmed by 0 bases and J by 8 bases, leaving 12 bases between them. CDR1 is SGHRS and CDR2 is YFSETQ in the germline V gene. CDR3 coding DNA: TGCGCCAGCAGCTTGGAGGAGGGGAGTGACATTCAGTACTTC. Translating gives CASSLEEGSDIQYF.

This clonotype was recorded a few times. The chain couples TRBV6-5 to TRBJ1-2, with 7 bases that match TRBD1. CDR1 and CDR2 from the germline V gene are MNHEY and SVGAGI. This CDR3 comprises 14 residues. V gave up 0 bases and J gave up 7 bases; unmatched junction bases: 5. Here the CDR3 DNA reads TGTGCCAGCAGTTACTCGGGACAGACGGGTGGCTACACCTTC. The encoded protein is CASSYSGQTGGYTF.

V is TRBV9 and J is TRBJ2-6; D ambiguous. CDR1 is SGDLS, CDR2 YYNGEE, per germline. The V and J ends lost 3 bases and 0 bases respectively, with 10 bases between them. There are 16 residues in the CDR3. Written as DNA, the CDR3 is TGTGCCAGCAGCGAGACGGACCTCTCTGGGGCCAACGTCCTGACTTTC. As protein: CASSETDLSGANVLTF. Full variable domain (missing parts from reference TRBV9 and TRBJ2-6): DSGVTQTPKHLITATGQRVTLRCSPRSGDLSVYWYQQSLDQGLQFLIQYYNGEERAKGNILERFSAQQFPDLHSELNLSSLELGDSALYFCASSETDLSGANVLTFGAGSRLTVL.

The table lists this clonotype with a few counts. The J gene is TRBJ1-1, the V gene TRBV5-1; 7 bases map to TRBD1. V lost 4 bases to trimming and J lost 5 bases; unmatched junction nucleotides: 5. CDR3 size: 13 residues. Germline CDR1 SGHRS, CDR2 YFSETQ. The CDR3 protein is CASSPGQRTEAFF. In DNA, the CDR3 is TGCGCCAGCAGCCCGGGACAGAGGACTGAAGCTTTCTTT.